This T cell receptor (beta chain) emerged from a study of T cell repertoires in cytomegalovirus infection. In the study overall: Public TCR beta signatures marked donors with CMV infection and the matching HLA.

TCRdb called the reads again in MiXCR, with one record for every CDR3 protein. The repertoire holds some 150,000 distinct CDR3 sequences, roughly 6% seen once, with roughly 18% in the top ten. Study-wide results and limits: People with CMV and the relevant HLA were identified by cumulative public TCR beta family frequency. Ex vivo responses were dominated by HLA-C-restricted CMV-specific TCR beta clonotypes.

Trimming pared 2 bases from V and 3 bases from J, leaving 9 bases between. CDR1 is SGHDN, CDR2 FVKESK, per germline. The CDR3 runs to 14 residues. This clonotype was detected many times. What it recognizes is unknown. This sequence was found in a human donor in good health (CMV status not recorded). Some clones in this sample may be carry-over from other donors' samples. The material sequenced was PBMCs. The V gene is TRBV14, the J gene TRBJ2-3; no clear D. CDR3 in amino acids: CASSQSGFTDTQYF. The CDR3 nucleotides are TGTGCCAGCAGCCAATCCGGCTTTACAGATACGCAGTATTTT.